Here is one T cell receptor (beta chain) with its context. The target antigen is unknown. The CDR3 covers 17 residues. V was clipped by 3 bases and J by 4 bases; unmatched bases: 14. The germline gives CDR1 PRHDT, CDR2 FYEKMQ (reference sequence). The source of the sample is a study of T cell responses to AZD1222 COVID-19 vaccine. General observations from the study: Unmutated variant regions are reportedly targeted by nearly half of spike-specific TCRs. CD4 TCRs linked to vaccination spanned spike, dominating at 160-218 and 743-854.

The data were produced by immunoSEQ multiplex PCR, yet TCRdb's version contains in-frame clones alone and is incomplete. The sample carries some 63,000 clones, roughly 89% recorded once. The source material was peripheral blood, sampled 28 days after the second AZD1222 dose. This rearrangement joins TRBV13 to TRBJ1-2; TRBD1 matches at 7 bases. This TCR was recovered from an adult who received the AZD1222 COVID-19 vaccine. The CDR3 DNA reads TGTGCCAGCAGCTTGGCCATGACAGGGAATAAACGCTATGGCTACACCTTC. Amino acid sequence: CASSLAMTGNKRYGYTF.